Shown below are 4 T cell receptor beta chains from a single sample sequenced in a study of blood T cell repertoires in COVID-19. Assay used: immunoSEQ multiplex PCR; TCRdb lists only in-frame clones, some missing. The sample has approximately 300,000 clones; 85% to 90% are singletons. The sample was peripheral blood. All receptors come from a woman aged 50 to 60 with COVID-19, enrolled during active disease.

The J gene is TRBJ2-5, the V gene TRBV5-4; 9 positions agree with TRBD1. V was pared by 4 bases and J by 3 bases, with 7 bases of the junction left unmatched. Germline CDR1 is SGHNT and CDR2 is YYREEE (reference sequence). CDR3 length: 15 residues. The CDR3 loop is CASSPGDREKETQYF. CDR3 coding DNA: TGTGCCAGCAGCCCGGGGGACAGGGAAAAAGAGACCCAGTACTTC. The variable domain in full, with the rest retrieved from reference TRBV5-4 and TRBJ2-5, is ETGVTQSPTHLIKTRGQQVTLRCSSQSGHNTVSWYQQALGQGPQFIFQYYREEENGRGNFPPRFSGLQFPNYSSELNVNALELDDSALYLCASSPGDREKETQYFGPGTRLLVL.

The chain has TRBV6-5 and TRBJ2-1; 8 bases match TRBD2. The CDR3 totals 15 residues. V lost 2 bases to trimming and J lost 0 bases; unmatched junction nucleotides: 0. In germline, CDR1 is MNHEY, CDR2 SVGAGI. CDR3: CASSYGTSSYNEQFF. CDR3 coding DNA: TGTGCCAGCAGTTACGGGACTAGCTCCTACAATGAGCAGTTCTTC.

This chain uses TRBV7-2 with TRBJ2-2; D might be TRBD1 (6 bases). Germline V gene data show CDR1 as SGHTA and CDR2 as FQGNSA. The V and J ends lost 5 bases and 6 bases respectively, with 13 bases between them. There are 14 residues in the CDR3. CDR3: CASSPIQGSGELFF. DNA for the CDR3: TGTGCCAGCAGCCCAATTCAGGGGTCCGGGGAGCTGTTTTTT.

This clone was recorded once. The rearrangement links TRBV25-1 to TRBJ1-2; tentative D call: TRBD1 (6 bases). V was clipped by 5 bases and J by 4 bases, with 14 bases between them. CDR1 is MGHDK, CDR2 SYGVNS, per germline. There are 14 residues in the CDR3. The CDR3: CASSRTGRSYGYTF. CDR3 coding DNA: TGTGCCAGCAGTCGAACAGGGCGAAGCTATGGCTACACCTTC.